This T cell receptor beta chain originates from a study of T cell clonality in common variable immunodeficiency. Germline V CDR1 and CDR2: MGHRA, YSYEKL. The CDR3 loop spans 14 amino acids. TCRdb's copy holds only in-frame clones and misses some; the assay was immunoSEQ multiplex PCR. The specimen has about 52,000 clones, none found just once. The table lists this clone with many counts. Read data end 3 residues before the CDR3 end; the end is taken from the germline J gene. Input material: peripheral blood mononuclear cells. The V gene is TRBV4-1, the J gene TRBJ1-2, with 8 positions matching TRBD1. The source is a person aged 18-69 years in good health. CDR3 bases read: TGCGCCAGCAGCCAAGGGGACAGGCAAGAAGGC. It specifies CASSQGDRQEG. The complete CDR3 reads CASSQGDRQEGYTF.